This T cell receptor beta chain stems from a study of Graves' ophthalmopathy and Graves' hyperthyroidism. Points from the study as a whole: Both a roughly 64% sensitivity and an approximately 76% specificity characterized the model's predictions of ophthalmopathy progression.

Hyperthyroidism was new, under 2 months, in patients aged 18 to 65. Pregnancy or lactation, uncontrolled infections and other autoimmune diseases were grounds for excluding patients. Amplification of the TCR beta CDR3 regions used RNA transcripts (as template). An initial RT-PCR round employing HTBI primers preceded a second-round multiplex PCR. TCRdb recomputed calls from the multiplex PCR reads with MiXCR, one row per CDR3 protein. The top ten hold 2.4% of the sample, which has some 360,000 distinct CDR3 sequences, 17% seen once. The CDR3 totals 14 residues. The germline V and J ends were trimmed by 3 bases and 7 bases, with 13 bases remaining between them. This clonotype was recorded at least ten times. Its antigen is as yet unknown.

The chain is built from TRBV12-3 or TRBV12-4 and TRBJ1-5; weak D call: TRBD1 (5 bases). Sequencing used peripheral blood. The receptor was derived from an adult woman with stable Graves' hyperthyroidism. The CDR3, as DNA: TGTGCCAGCAGTTTCTACGGGGGTTTACAGCCCCAGCATTTT. Amino acids: CASSFYGGLQPQHF.